Detailed here is one T cell receptor (beta chain). Which antigen it targets is not known. The input lacks base qualities; no much larger clone sits a single base away. Library preparation employed 5' RACE. TCRdb shows the sequencer as Illumina HiSeq 2500. A second PCR of roughly 6 to 12 cycles was performed with a sample-barcoded 5' primer and a J-beta primer mix. Each TCR beta cDNA molecule received a unique molecular identifier from a template-switch 5' adaptor carrying 12 random nucleotides. At least 2.5 million CDR3-containing paired-end reads were obtained from each sample. First-strand cDNA was synthesized from all RNA with the Mint cDNA synthesis kit, primed by a TRBC-specific oligonucleotide. All cDNA was treated with uracil-DNA glycosylase and then went through a first 18-cycle PCR with the universal primers M1SS and BC2_uni_R. Per the original workflow: Each sample was normalized by randomly selecting 1 million high-quality reads, each carrying a distinct molecular identifier. Reads with shared molecular identifiers were discarded instead of being binned into consensus sequences. MiTCR, with a Q25 quality threshold and the strictest error-elimination algorithm, was used for CDR3 identification, clonotype clustering and error correction. A nonparametric unseen species model with Euler transformation was used to estimate lower-bound total TCR beta diversity. TCRdb passed the public sequencing reads through fastp at Q25 and MiXCR, retaining productive beta sequences. Entries that share a CDR3 protein sequence are merged under the most common genes and DNA. These V and J calls are TCRdb output, not the study's own analysis. The sample data list roughly 1,500,000 distinct CDR3 sequences, and around 39% of these were observed just once. Approximately 7.9% of the sample is in the top ten clones.

The data are from a study of blood T cells in healthy people across ages (dated by TCRdb to about 2015). Background for the entire study: In model experiments, template switching captured about one uniquely barcoded TCR beta cDNA molecule for every two T cells. To avoid experimental bias, donors of different ages were spread randomly across the sequencing lanes. The donors were divided into four age groups: young (average around 15 years), middle-aged (about 40), aged (approximately 62) and long-lived (roughly 82). Using the same blood draw, the study looked at two additional independent replicas of 1 million unique cDNA reads for two donors, one aged 18 to 30 and the other aged 80 or older. The study measured age-related changes in TCR beta repertoire diversity using deep sequencing normalized with unique cDNA molecular identifiers.

V loses 7 bases of germline sequence and J loses 6 bases, and the interval between the two ends is 12 bases. CDR1 and CDR2 are read off the germline V gene as ENHRY and SYGVKD. From the cysteine through the phenylalanine, the CDR3 covers 12 amino acids. Only the CDR3 part of the read is kept: 36 bases, read in frame from the first base. Systemically healthy Caucasian individuals from Russia, 35 to 50 in total and aged roughly 6 to 100 years, were included as donors. Each donor gave 9 to 10 milliliters of peripheral blood, collected into EDTA-treated Vacutainer tubes. PBMCs were isolated by Ficoll-Paque density-gradient centrifugation, with at least 6.5 million obtained per sample. Total RNA, at least 6 micrograms per sample, was extracted from PBMCs with Trizol reagent. The percentages of naive CD45RAhigh/CD27high T cells were determined by flow cytometry on a PBMC aliquot from every donor. The research as a whole found: The CMV infection status of donors was not known, potentially confounding age-related changes in expanded clonotypes. Because profiling used bulk unsorted PBMCs, naive and antigen-experienced compartments could not be compared conclusively. Observed TCR beta diversity per million T cells fell roughly linearly with age, and a significant reduction was already apparent by age roughly 40. A strong correlation was found between observed TCR beta diversity and the percentage of naive T cells measured by flow cytometry. Compared with the aged group, more naive CD4+ T cells, fewer expanded clones and increased TCR diversity were shown by the long-lived group, suggesting age selection. Estimates of total diversity based on one million sequenced T cells were considered lower bounds and underestimates.

Sequencing input: blood. The source of this sequence is a woman under 30 in good health. This chain joins TRBV10-3 to TRBJ1-2; the D gene assignment is ambiguous. The nucleotide sequence reads TGTGCCATCACGGCAGCGGGCCATGGCTACACCTTC. Protein translation: CAITAAGHGYTF.